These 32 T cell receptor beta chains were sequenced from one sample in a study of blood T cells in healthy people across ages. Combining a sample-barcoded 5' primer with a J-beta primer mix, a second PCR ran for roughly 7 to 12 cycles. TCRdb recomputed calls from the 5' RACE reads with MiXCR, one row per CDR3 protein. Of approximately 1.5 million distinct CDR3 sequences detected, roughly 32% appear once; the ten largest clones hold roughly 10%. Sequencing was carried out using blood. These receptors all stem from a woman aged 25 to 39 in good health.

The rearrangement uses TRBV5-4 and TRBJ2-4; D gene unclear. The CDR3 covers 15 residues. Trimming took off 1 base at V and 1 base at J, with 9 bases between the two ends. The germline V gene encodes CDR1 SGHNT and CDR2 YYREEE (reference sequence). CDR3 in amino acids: CASSLWAMAKNIQYF. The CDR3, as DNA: TGTGCCAGCAGCTTGTGGGCGATGGCCAAAAACATTCAGTACTTC. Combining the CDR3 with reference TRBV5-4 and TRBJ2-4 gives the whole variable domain ETGVTQSPTHLIKTRGQQVTLRCSSQSGHNTVSWYQQALGQGPQFIFQYYREEENGRGNFPPRFSGLQFPNYSSELNVNALELDDSALYLCASSLWAMAKNIQYFGAGTRLSVL.

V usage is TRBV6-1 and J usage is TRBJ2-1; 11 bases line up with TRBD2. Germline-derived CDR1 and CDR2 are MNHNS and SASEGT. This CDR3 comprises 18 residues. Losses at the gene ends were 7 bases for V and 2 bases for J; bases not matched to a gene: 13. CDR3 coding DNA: TGTGCCAGCAAACCCGGGCTAGCGGGGGGACTCACCTACAATGAGCAGTTCTTC. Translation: CASKPGLAGGLTYNEQFF.

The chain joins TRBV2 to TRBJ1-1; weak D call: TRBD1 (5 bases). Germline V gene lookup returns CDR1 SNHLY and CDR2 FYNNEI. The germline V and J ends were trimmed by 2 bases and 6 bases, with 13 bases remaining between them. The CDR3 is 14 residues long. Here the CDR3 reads CASSERGKGPEAFF. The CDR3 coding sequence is TGTGCCAGCAGTGAACGAGGGAAGGGACCTGAAGCTTTCTTT. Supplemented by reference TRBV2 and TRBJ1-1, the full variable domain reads EPEVTQTPSHQVTQMGQEVILRCVPISNHLYFYWYRQILGQKVEFLVSFYNNEISEKSEIFDDQFSVERPDGSNFTLKIRSTKLEDSAMYFCASSERGKGPEAFFGQGTRLTVV.

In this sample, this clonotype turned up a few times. Written as DNA, the CDR3 is TGTGCCAGCAGCTTGGGGGAGGTAGCGGCCTACGAGCAGTACTTC. Amino acids: CASSLGEVAAYEQYF. The V call is TRBV5-5, the J call TRBJ2-7; perhaps TRBD2 as D (6 bases). V lost 0 bases, J lost 2 bases, and 12 bases lay in between. This CDR3 has 15 amino acids. Per germline, CDR1 SGHKS and CDR2 YYEKEE (reference sequence). Complete variable domain (other parts from reference TRBV5-5 and TRBJ2-7): DAGVTQSPTHLIKTRGQQVTLRCSPISGHKSVSWYQQVLGQGPQFIFQYYEKEERGRGNFPDRFSARQFPNYSSELNVNALLLGDSALYLCASSLGEVAAYEQYFGPGTRLTVT.

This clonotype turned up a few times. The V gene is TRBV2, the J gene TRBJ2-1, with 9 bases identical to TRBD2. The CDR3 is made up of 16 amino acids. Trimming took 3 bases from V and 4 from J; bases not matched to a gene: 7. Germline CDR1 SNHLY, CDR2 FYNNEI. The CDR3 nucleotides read TGTGCCAGCAGTGAGGCATTAGCGGGGGTTTACAATGAGCAGTTCTTC. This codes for CASSEALAGVYNEQFF. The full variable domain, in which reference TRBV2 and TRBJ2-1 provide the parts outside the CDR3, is EPEVTQTPSHQVTQMGQEVILRCVPISNHLYFYWYRQILGQKVEFLVSFYNNEISEKSEIFDDQFSVERPDGSNFTLKIRSTKLEDSAMYFCASSEALAGVYNEQFFGPGTRLTVL.

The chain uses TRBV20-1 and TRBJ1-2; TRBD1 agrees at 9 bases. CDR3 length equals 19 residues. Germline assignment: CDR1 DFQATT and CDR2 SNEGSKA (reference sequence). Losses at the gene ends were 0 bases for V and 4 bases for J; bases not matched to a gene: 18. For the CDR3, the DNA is TGCAGTGCTAGAGAGCCCCGGGACAGGGAATCCCAGTTGGTCTATGGCTACACCTTC. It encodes CSAREPRDRESQLVYGYTF.

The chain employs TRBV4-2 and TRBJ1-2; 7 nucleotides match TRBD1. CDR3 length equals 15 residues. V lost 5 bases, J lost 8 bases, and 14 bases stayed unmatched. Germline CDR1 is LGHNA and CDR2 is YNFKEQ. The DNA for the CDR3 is TGTGCCAGCAGCTCCCAACTAACAGGGGATACGGGCTACACCTTC. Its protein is CASSSQLTGDTGYTF.

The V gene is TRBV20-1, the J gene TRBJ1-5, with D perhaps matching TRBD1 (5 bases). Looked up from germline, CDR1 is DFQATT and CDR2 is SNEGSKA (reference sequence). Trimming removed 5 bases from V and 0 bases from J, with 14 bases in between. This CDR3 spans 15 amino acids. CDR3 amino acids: CSAARTRDSNQPQHF. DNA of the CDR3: TGCAGTGCTGCTCGGACACGGGATAGCAATCAGCCCCAGCATTTT.

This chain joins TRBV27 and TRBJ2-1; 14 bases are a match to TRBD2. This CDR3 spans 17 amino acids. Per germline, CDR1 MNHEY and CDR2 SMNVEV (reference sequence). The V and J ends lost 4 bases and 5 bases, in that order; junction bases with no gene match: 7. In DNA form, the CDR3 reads TGTGCCAGCAGTTCACCCTCGGGACTAGCGGGAGACAATGAGCAGTTCTTC. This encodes CASSSPSGLAGDNEQFF.

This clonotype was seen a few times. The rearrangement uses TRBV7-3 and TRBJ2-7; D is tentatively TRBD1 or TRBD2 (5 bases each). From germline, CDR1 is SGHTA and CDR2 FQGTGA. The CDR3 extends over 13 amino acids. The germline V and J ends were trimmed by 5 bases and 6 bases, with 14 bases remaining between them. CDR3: CASSPGPPSEQYF. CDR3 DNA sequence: TGTGCCAGCAGCCCGGGACCACCTTCCGAGCAGTACTTC.

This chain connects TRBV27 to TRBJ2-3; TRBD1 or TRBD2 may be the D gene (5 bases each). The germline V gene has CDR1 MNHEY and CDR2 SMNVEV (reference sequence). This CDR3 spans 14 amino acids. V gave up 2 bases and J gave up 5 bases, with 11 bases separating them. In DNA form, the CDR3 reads TGTGCCAGCAGTTTAGGGACCATGGGAGATACGCAGTATTTT. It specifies CASSLGTMGDTQYF.

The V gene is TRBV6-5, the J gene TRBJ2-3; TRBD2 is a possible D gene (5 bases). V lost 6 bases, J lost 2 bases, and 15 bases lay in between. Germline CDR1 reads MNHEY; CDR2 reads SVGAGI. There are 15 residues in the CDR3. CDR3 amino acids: CASSPSWIYTDTQYF. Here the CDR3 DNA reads TGTGCCAGCAGCCCTAGCTGGATCTACACAGATACGCAGTATTTT.

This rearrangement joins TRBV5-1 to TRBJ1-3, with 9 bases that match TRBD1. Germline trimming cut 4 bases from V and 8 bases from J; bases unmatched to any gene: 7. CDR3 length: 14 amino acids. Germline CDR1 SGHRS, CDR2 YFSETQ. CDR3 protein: CASSTGTGLDTIYF. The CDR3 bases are TGCGCCAGCAGCACTGGGACAGGGTTGGACACCATATATTTT.

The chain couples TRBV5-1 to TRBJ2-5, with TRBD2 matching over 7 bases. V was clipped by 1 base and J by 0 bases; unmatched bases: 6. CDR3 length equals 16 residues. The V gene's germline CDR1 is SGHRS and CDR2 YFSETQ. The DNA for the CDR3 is TGCGCCAGCAGCTTGTTGGGCGGGGGAAACCAAGAGACCCAGTACTTC. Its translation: CASSLLGGGNQETQYF.

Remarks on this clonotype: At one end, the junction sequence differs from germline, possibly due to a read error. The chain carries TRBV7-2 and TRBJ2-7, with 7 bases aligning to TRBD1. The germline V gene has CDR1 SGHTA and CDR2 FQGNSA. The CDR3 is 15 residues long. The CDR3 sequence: CASSWTGQSSYERYF. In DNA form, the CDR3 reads TGTGCCAGCAGCTGGACAGGACAGAGCTCCTACGAGCGGTACTTC. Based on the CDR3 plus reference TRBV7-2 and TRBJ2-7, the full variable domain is GAGVSQSPSNKVTEKGKDVELRCDPISGHTALYWYRQSLGQGLEFLIYFQGNSAPDKSGLPSDRFSAERTGGSVSTLTIQRTQQEDSAVYLCASSWTGQSSYERYFGPGTRLTVT.

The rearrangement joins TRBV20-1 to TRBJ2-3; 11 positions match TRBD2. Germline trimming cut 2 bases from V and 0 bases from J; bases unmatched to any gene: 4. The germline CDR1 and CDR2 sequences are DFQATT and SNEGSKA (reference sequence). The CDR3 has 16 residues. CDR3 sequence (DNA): TGCAGTGCTAGACTAGCGGGGGGTCGGAGCACAGATACGCAGTATTTT. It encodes CSARLAGGRSTDTQYF.

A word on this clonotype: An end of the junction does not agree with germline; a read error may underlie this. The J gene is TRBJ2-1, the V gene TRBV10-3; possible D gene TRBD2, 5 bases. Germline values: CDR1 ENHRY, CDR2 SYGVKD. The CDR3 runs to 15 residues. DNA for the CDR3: TGTGCCATCGGTGAGGACTCAAGCTCCTACAATGAGCAGTTCTTC. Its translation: CAIGEDSSSYNEQFF.

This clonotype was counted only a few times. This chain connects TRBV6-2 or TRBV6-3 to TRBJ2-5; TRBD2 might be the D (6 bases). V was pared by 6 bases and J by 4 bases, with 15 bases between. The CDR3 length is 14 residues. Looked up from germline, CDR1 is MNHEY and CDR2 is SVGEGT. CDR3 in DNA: TGTGCCAGCAGGGGGCCCCTGGGGGGAGAGACCCAGTACTTC. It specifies CASRGPLGGETQYF.

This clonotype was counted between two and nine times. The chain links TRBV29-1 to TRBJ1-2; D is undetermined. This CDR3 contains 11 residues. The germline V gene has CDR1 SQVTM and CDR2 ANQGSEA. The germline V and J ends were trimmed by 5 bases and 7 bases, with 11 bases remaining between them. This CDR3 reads CSVHWGSGYTF. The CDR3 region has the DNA TGCAGCGTTCATTGGGGATCTGGCTACACCTTC.

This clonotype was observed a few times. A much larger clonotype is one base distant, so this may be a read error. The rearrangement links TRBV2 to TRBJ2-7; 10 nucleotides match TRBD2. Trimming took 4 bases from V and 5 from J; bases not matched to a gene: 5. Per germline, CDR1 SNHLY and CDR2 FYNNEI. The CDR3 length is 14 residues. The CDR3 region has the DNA TGTGCCAGCAGTGTTCAGCGGGGGGGCGACGAGCAGTACTTC. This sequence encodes CASSVQRGGDEQYF.

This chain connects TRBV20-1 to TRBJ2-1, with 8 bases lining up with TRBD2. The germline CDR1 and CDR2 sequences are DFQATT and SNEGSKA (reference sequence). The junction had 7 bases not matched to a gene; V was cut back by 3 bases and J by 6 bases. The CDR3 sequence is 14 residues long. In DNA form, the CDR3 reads TGCAGTGCTAGGGGCCGGGGGGGAACCAATGAGCAGTTCTTC. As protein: CSARGRGGTNEQFF.

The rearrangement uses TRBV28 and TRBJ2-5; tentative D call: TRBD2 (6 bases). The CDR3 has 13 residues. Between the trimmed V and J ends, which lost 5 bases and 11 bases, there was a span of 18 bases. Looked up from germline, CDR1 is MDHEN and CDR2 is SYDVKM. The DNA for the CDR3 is TGTGCCAGCAGTCAACAGTTCCACCGGGAGCAGTACTTC. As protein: CASSQQFHREQYF. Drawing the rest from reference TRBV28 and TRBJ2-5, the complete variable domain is DVKVTQSSRYLVKRTGEKVFLECVQDMDHENMFWYRQDPGLGLRLIYFSYDVKMKEKGDIPEGYSVSREKKERFSLILESASTNQTSMYLCASSQQFHREQYFGPGTRLLVL.

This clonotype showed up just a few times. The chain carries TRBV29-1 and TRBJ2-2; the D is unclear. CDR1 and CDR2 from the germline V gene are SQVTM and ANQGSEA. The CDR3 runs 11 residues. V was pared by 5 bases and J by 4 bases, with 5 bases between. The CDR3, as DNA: TGCAGCGTTCTGGGCACCGGGGAGCTGTTTTTT. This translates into CSVLGTGELFF.

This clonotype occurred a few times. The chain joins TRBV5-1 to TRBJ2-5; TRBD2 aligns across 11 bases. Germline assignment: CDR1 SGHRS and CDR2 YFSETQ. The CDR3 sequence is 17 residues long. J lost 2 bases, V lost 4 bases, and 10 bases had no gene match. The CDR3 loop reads CASSPIAGGGPQETQYF. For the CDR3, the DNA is TGCGCCAGCAGCCCAATAGCGGGAGGGGGCCCACAAGAGACCCAGTACTTC. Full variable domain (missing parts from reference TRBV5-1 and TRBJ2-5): KAGVTQTPRYLIKTRGQQVTLSCSPISGHRSVSWYQQTPGQGLQFLFEYFSETQRNKGNFPGRFSGRQFSNSRSEMNVSTLELGDSALYLCASSPIAGGGPQETQYFGPGTRLLVL.

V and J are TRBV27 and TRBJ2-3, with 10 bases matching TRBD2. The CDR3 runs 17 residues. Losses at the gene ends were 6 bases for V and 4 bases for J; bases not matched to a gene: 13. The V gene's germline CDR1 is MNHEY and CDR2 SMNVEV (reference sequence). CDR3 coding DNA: TGTGCCAGCAGGCTTGGAGCGGGAGGGCCGACGGCAGATACGCAGTATTTT. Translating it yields CASRLGAGGPTADTQYF.

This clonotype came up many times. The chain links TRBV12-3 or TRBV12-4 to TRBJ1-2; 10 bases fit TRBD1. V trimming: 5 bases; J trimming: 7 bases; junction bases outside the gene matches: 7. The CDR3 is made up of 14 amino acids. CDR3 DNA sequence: TGTGCCAGCAGTCCGGACAGGGGGTTTTTTGGCTACACCTTC. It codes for CASSPDRGFFGYTF.

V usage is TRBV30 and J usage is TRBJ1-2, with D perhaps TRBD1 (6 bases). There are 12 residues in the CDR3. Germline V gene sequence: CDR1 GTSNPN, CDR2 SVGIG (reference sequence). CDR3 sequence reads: CAREGGGYGYTF. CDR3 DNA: TGTGCTCGAGAGGGGGGCGGCTATGGCTACACCTTC.

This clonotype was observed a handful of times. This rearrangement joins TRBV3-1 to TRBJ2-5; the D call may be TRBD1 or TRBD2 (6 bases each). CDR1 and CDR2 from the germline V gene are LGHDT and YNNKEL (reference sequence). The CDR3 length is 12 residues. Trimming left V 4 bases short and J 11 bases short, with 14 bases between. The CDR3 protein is CASSRQRGEQYF. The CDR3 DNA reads TGTGCCAGCAGCCGTCAGAGGGGGGAGCAGTACTTC.

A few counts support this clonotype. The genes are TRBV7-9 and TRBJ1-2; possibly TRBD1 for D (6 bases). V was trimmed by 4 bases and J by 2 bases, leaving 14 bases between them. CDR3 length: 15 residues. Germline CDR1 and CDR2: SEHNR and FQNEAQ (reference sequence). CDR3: CASSSLLRGNYGYTF. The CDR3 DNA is TGTGCCAGCAGCTCTCTGTTAAGGGGGAACTATGGCTACACCTTC.

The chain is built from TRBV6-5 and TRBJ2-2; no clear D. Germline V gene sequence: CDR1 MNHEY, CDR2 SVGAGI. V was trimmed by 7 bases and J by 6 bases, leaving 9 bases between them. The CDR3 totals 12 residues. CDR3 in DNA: TGTGCCAGCAATCTCGCGTCCGGGGAGCTGTTTTTT. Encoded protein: CASNLASGELFF.

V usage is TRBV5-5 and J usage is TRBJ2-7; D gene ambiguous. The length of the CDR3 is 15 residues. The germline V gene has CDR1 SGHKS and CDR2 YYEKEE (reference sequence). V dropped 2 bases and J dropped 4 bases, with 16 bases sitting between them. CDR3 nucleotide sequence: TGTGCCAGCAGCTTCGGCCAGCGCTTGTTATACGAGCAGTACTTC. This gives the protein CASSFGQRLLYEQYF.

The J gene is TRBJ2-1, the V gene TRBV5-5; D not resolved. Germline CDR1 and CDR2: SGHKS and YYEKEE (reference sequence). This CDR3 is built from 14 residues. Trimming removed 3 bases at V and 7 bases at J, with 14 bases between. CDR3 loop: CASSSLQHRNEQFF. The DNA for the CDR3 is TGTGCCAGCAGCTCGTTACAACACCGGAATGAGCAGTTCTTC.